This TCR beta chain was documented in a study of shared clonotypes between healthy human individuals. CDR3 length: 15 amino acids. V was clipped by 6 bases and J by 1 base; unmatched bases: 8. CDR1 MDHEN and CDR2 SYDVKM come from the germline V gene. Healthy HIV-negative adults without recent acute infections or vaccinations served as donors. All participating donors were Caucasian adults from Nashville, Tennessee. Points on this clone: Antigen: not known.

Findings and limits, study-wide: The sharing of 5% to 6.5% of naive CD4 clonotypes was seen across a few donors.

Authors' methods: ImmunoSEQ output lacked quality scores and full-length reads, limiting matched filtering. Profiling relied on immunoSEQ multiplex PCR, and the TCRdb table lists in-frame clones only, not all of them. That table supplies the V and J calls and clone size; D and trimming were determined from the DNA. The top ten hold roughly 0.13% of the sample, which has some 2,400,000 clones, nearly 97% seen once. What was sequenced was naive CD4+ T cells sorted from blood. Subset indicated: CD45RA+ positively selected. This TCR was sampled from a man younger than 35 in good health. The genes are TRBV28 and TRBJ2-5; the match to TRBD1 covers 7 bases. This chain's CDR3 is CASSPWGTAQETQYF. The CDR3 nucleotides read TGTGCCAGCAGCCCGTGGGGGACAGCCCAAGAGACCCAGTACTTC.